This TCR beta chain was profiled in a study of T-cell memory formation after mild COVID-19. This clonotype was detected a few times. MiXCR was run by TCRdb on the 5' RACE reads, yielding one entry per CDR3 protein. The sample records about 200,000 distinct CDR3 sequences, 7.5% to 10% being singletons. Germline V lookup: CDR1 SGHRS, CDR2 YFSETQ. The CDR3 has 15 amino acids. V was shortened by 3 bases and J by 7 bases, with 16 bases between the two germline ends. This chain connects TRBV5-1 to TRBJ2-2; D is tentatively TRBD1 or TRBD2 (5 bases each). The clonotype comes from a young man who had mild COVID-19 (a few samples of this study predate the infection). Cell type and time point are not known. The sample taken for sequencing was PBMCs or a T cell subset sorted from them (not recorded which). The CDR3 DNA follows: TGCGCCAGCAGCTCGTTTCATGAGGGGATCGGGGAGCTGTTTTTT. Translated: CASSSFHEGIGELFF.